This TCR beta chain was documented in a study of T cell responses to AZD1222 COVID-19 vaccine. Study-level points and caveats: Nearly half of spike-specific TCRs reportedly target variant regions that are unmutated in the B.1.351 and B.1.1.7 variants. Spike was spanned by vaccine-associated CD4 TCRs, which were dominant at 160-218 and 743-854. Sampling captured repertoires only after the peak T cell response. The donor cohort was predominantly white British with a female majority, and clonal diversity may have been underestimated.

As regards this clone: Its specificity is unknown.

CDR3 length: 12 amino acids. Deletions cut 5 bases from V and 9 bases from J, with 12 bases between. Per germline, CDR1 KGHDR and CDR2 SFDVKD. Generated by immunoSEQ multiplex PCR, the TCRdb table keeps only in-frame clones and is missing some. The table lists 120,000 or so clones, about 85% of them singletons. The gene calls are TRBV24-1 and TRBJ1-1; D is unresolved. Sequenced material: peripheral blood, taken on day 0 of AZD1222 vaccination. The sequence came from an adult in good health. Written as DNA, the CDR3 is TGTGCCACCAGTGCGGGAACAGACAAAGCTTTCTTT. Its translation is CATSAGTDKAFF.